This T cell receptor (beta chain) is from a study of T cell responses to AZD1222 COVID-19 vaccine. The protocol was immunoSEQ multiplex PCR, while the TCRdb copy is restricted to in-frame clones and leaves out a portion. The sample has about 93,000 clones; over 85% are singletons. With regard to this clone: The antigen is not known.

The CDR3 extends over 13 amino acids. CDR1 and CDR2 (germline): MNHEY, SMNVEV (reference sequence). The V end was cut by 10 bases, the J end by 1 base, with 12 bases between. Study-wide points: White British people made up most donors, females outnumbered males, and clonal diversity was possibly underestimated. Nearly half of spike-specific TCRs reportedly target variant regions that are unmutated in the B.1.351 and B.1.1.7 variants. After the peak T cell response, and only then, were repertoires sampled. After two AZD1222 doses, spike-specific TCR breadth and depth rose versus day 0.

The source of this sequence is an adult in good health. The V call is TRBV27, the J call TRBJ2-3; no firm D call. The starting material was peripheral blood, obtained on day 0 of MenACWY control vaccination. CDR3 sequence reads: CATTLLGTDTQYF. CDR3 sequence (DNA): TGTGCCACCACTTTATTAGGCACAGATACGCAGTATTTT.